This TCR beta chain was sequenced in a study of T cell responses to AZD1222 COVID-19 vaccine. Notes on the study in general: Most donors were white British and more were female, and clonal diversity was possibly underestimated. Researchers report vaccine-associated CD4 TCRs spanning spike, with dominance at 160-218 and 743-854. Only after the peak T cell response were repertoires sampled.

Analysis merged second doses at about 4 or about 12 weeks. Sequencing used immunoSEQ multiplex PCR; TCRdb keeps in-frame clones, though not all of them. Of over 80,000 clones listed, approximately 89% are singletons. As to this clone: What it recognizes is unknown.

J gave up 8 bases and V 1 base, and 6 bases lay outside the gene matches. The CDR3 runs to 15 residues. Looked up from germline, CDR1 is LGHDT and CDR2 is YNNKEL (reference sequence). The chain uses TRBV3-1 (or the pseudogene TRBV3-2) and TRBJ2-2; 8 bases fit TRBD1. The TCR sequence derives from an adult who received the AZD1222 COVID-19 vaccine. The starting material was peripheral blood, obtained 28 days after the second AZD1222 dose. The CDR3 loop reads CASSQVSGGLGELFF. Written as DNA, the CDR3 is TGTGCCAGCAGCCAAGTTTCAGGGGGCTTAGGGGAGCTGTTTTTT.